This T cell receptor beta chain was recorded in a study of control samples from healthy donors and cancer patients. TCRdb's table, derived via immunoSEQ multiplex PCR, lists solely in-frame clones and lacks some. This sample yields 350,000 to 450,000 clones, of which 90% are seen a single time; about 6.3% belongs to the top ten. The germline V gene has CDR1 SGHDT and CDR2 YYEEEE. The CDR3 has 14 amino acids. The V and J ends lost 4 bases and 1 base respectively, with 11 bases between them. The sequence was obtained from a man aged 35 to 55 with head and neck cancer. The chain couples TRBV5-6 to TRBJ1-1, with D possibly matching TRBD1 (6 bases). The sequencing input was PBMCs. CDR3 sequence (DNA): TGTGCCAGCAGCACAGGGAGGTGGAACACTGAAGCTTTCTTT. This gives the protein CASSTGRWNTEAFF.